This T cell receptor beta chain comes out of a study of blood T cell repertoires in COVID-19. There are 13 residues in the CDR3. V lost 0 bases to trimming and J lost 8 bases, with 13 bases between them. The germline V gene has CDR1 GTSNPN and CDR2 SVGIG (reference sequence). Clones were sequenced by immunoSEQ multiplex PCR, and TCRdb holds only the in-frame ones, with some missing. The data hold 250,000 to 350,000 clones, with roughly nine tenths observed a single time. This chain links TRBV30 with TRBJ1-2; D is perhaps TRBD1 (6 bases). The receptor was isolated from a woman aged 25-40 years with COVID-19, enrolled during active disease. The sample consisted of peripheral blood. CDR3 nucleotides: TGTGCCTGGAGTGTACTCGGGGGGCGCGGCTACACCTTC. It yields the protein CAWSVLGGRGYTF. The whole variable domain, remainder taken from reference TRBV30 and TRBJ1-2, is SQTIHQWPATLVQPVGSPLSLECTVEGTSNPNLYWYRQAAGRGLQLLFYSVGIGQISSEVPQNLSASRPQDRQFILSSKKLLLSDSGFYLCAWSVLGGRGYTFGSGTRLTVV.